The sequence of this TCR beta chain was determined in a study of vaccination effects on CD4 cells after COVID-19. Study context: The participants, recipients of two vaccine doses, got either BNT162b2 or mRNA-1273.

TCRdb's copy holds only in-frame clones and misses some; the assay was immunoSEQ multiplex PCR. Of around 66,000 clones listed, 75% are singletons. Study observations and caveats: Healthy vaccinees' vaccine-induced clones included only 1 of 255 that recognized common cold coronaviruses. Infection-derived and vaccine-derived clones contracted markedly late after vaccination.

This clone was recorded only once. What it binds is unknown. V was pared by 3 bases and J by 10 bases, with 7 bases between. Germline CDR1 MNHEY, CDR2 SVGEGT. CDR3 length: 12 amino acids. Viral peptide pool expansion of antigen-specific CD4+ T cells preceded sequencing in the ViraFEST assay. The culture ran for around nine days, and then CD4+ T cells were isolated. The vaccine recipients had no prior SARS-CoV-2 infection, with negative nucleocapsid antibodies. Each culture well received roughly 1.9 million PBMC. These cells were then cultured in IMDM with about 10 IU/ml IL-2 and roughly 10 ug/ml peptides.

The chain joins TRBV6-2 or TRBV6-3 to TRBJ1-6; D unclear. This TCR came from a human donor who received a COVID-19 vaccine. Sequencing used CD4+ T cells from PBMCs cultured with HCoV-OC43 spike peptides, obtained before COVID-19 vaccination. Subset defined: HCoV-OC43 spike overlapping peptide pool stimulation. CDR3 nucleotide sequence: TGTGCCAGCAGTTATGTTCCATCACCCCTCCACTTT. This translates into CASSYVPSPLHF.